The present T cell receptor (beta chain) was sequenced within a study of blood T cells in healthy people across ages. Study background: About one barcoded beta molecule per two T cells came from capture by template switching. Study-wide results and caveats: Any changes in expanded clonotypes were possibly confounded, as donor CMV status remained unknown. Higher diversity, along with more naive CD4+ cells, distinguished long-lived donors from aged donors.

The sample holds a few counts of this clonotype. What it binds is not known. A sample-barcoded 5' primer and a J-beta primer mix were used in a second PCR of about 7 to 12 cycles. A minimum of 3 million CDR3-containing paired-end reads was obtained for each sample. TCRdb used MiXCR to reprocess the 5' RACE reads, holding one entry per CDR3 protein. The table shows some 690,000 distinct CDR3 sequences, with about 20% occurring only once. The receptor's source is a man between 65 and 85 years old in good health. Sequenced sample: blood.

The CDR3 sequence is CSARDPTLAGGLETQYF. DNA of the CDR3: TGCAGTGCTAGAGATCCCACCCTAGCGGGGGGGCTAGAGACCCAGTACTTC. The J gene is TRBJ2-5, the V gene TRBV20-1, with 12 bases identical to TRBD2. Germline-derived CDR1 and CDR2 are DFQATT and SNEGSKA (reference sequence). The CDR3 covers 17 residues. J gave up 4 bases and V 0 bases, and 9 bases lay outside the gene matches.